Listed here are 12 T cell receptor beta chains from one sample, sequenced in a study of beta chain features in type 1 diabetes. Whole-study results and caveats: People with Type 1 diabetes carried modestly yet significantly shorter TCRB CDR3s in all four CD4+ subsets.

The study reverse transcribed the entire isolated RNA, so it sequenced expressed TCRB transcripts. The data were produced by immunoSEQ multiplex PCR, yet TCRdb's version contains in-frame clones alone and is incomplete. The sample lists some 190,000 clones, approximately 7.8% occurring once. Their antigen targets remain unknown. The specimen sequenced was central memory CD4+ T cells from blood. The receptor source for this set is a woman in her thirties or forties with type 1 diabetes.

This chain links TRBV5-4 with TRBJ2-1, with 7 bases identical to TRBD1. This CDR3 contains 14 residues. In germline, CDR1 is SGHNT, CDR2 YYREEE (reference sequence). Trimming removed 3 bases from V and 6 bases from J; junction bases left unmatched: 6. In DNA form, the CDR3 reads TGTGCCAGCAGCTCTGGGTACAGGGGCAATGAGCAGTTCTTC. Translating gives CASSSGYRGNEQFF.

Only a few counts were recorded for this clone. V usage is TRBV4-1 and J usage is TRBJ2-2; 9 bases are a match to TRBD2. Germline CDR1 reads MGHRA; CDR2 reads YSYEKL. Unmatched junction bases numbered 7, after V lost 5 bases and J lost 6 bases. The CDR3 has 15 residues. The CDR3 DNA is TGCGCCAGCAGCATTAGCGGGAGCGGGTCCGGGGAGCTGTTTTTT. This gives the protein CASSISGSGSGELFF.

This chain links TRBV13 with TRBJ2-1; perhaps TRBD1 as D (7 bases). The V end was cut by 5 bases, the J end by 4 bases, with 15 bases between. The CDR3 runs 15 residues. The germline gives CDR1 PRHDT, CDR2 FYEKMQ (reference sequence). CDR3 amino acids: CASSATGRQYNEQFF. The CDR3 coding sequence is TGTGCCAGCAGCGCGACAGGGAGGCAATACAATGAGCAGTTCTTC.

This clone was recorded a few times. The chain joins TRBV5-6 to TRBJ2-5; D remains ambiguous. The CDR3 extends over 13 amino acids. Germline V lookup: CDR1 SGHDT, CDR2 YYEEEE. V was pared by 7 bases and J by 5 bases, with 15 bases between. The CDR3 is CASSDGGEETQYF. CDR3 sequence (DNA): TGTGCCAGCTCCGACGGCGGTGAGGAGACCCAGTACTTC. Based on the CDR3 plus reference TRBV5-6 and TRBJ2-5, the full variable domain is DAGVTQSPTHLIKTRGQQVTLRCSPKSGHDTVSWYQQALGQGPQFIFQYYEEEERQRGNFPDRFSGHQFPNYSSELNVNALLLGDSALYLCASSDGGEETQYFGPGTRLLVL.

This clone was counted between two and nine times. The rearrangement joins TRBV4-3 to TRBJ2-7, with TRBD1 as a possible D gene (6 bases). This CDR3 is built from 15 residues. Trimming cost V 1 base and J 7 bases, with 17 bases left between them. Germline CDR1 is LGHNA and CDR2 is YSLEER. CDR3 in amino acids: CASSQVLLQGGEQYF. For the CDR3, the DNA is TGCGCCAGCAGCCAAGTCCTACTCCAAGGGGGAGAGCAGTACTTC.

This clone has only a few counts. The chain carries TRBV5-1 and TRBJ2-7, with a weak D call TRBD1 (5 bases). The CDR3 loop spans 12 amino acids. Trimming took off 8 bases at V and 2 bases at J, with 11 bases between the two ends. CDR1 is SGHRS and CDR2 is YFSETQ in the germline V gene. CDR3: CASRDSTYEQYF. CDR3 DNA: TGCGCCAGTCGCGACAGCACCTACGAGCAGTACTTC.

This clone was picked up many times. The chain links TRBV15 to TRBJ2-4; D not certain. Germline lookup yields CDR1 LNHNV and CDR2 YYDKDF (reference sequence). V was pared by 6 bases and J by 6 bases, with 15 bases between. The CDR3 runs 14 residues. In DNA form, the CDR3 reads TGTGCCACCAGTGTAGTAGAACAGACAAACATTCAGTACTTC. It translates to CATSVVEQTNIQYF.

There are a few counts of this clone. The chain uses TRBV19 and TRBJ1-2; no reliable D call. The V and J ends lost 9 bases and 4 bases respectively, with 9 bases between them. Germline-derived CDR1 and CDR2 are LNHDA and SQIVND (reference sequence). This CDR3 is built from 11 residues. CDR3 nucleotides: TGTGCCAGCAGGTTCCTCTATGGCTACACCTTC. Protein sequence: CASRFLYGYTF.

This clone was counted only a few times. The V gene is TRBV19, the J gene TRBJ2-1; D perhaps matches TRBD1 (6 bases). This CDR3 contains 14 residues. In germline, CDR1 is LNHDA, CDR2 SQIVND (reference sequence). V was pared by 6 bases and J by 6 bases, with 15 bases between. The CDR3 DNA reads as TGTGCCAGTAGCAGGGGACCAGACCGCAATGAGCAGTTCTTC. It encodes CASSRGPDRNEQFF.

The V gene is TRBV18, the J gene TRBJ2-2; D gene uncertain. This CDR3 contains 16 residues. Deletions cut 2 bases from V and 0 bases from J, with 10 bases between. Germline V gives CDR1 KGHSH, CDR2 LQKENI. In DNA form, the CDR3 reads TGTGCCAGCTCACCATGGTTACGAGCGAACACCGGGGAGCTGTTTTTT. Translating it yields CASSPWLRANTGELFF.

V is TRBV5-4 and J is TRBJ1-2, with 10 bases that match TRBD1. The CDR3 runs 16 residues. Losses at the gene ends were 2 bases for V and 2 bases for J; bases not matched to a gene: 6. Germline-derived CDR1 and CDR2 are SGHNT and YYREEE (reference sequence). The CDR3 DNA follows: TGTGCCAGCAGCTTATCCGGACAGGGGGGAAACTATGGCTACACCTTC. Amino acids: CASSLSGQGGNYGYTF.

This clone was seen a handful of times. This sequence joins TRBV9 and TRBJ1-1; D gene uncertain. This CDR3 is 13 amino acids long. CDR1 is SGDLS and CDR2 is YYNGEE in the germline V gene. The V end lost 0 bases, the J end lost 8 bases, and 11 bases lay between the germline ends. CDR3 sequence (DNA): TGTGCCAGCAGCGTAGATGTGTGGGCAGAAGCTTTCTTT. Protein: CASSVDVWAEAFF. The complete variable domain, with remaining parts taken from reference TRBV9 and TRBJ1-1, reads DSGVTQTPKHLITATGQRVTLRCSPRSGDLSVYWYQQSLDQGLQFLIQYYNGEERAKGNILERFSAQQFPDLHSELNLSSLELGDSALYFCASSVDVWAEAFFGQGTRLTVV.